The rows below give T cell receptor beta chains drawn from one sample of a study of T cell responses to AZD1222 COVID-19 vaccine. Assay: immunoSEQ multiplex PCR; the TCRdb copy retains only in-frame clones and omits some. The sample yields around 200,000 clones, about 93% seen once. Specimen: peripheral blood, collected 28 days after the second dose of the MenACWY control vaccine. The source of these receptors is an adult who received the MenACWY meningococcal vaccine as a control. Each CDR3 is given with its conserved first and last residue. The D gene is left open where the match is weak. Clone size is not always given. Where it is, it says once, few, many or a class for expanded clones.

J	size	D	V	DNA	CDR3
TRBJ1-2	NA	TRBD1	TRBV30	TGTGCCTGGAGCGGACAGGGTTGGGGCTACACCTTC	CAWSGQGWGYTF
TRBJ2-7	NA	NA	TRBV3-1/TRBV3-2	TGTGCCAGCAGCCAAGGAGCACAGTACGAGCAGTACTTC	CASSQGAQYEQYF
TRBJ1-2	NA	TRBD1	TRBV19	TGTGCCAGTAGTATTAACAGGGGCCCAGCGGCGAGTGGCTACACCTTC	CASSINRGPAASGYTF
TRBJ2-7	NA	TRBD1	TRBV19	TGTGCCAGTAGTCGGGACAGAGAATACGAGCAGTACTTC	CASSRDREYEQYF
TRBJ1-2	once	NA	TRBV28	TGTGCCAGCAGCTCACCCCCTTACTATGGCTACACCTTC	CASSSPPYYGYTF
TRBJ2-2	NA	NA	TRBV3-1/TRBV3-2	TGTGCCAGCAGCCAAGCCTGGGGCACCTTGACCGGGGAGCTGTTTTTT	CASSQAWGTLTGELFF
TRBJ1-2	NA	NA	TRBV30	TGTGCCTGCTCCGCCTCGGGCTATGGCTACACCTTC	CACSASGYGYTF
TRBJ1-1	NA	NA	TRBV15	TGTGCCACCAGCGGAGGGTCGGGGGTGAACACTGAAGCTTTCTTT	CATSGGSGVNTEAFF
TRBJ1-3	once	TRBD1	TRBV24-1	TGTGCCACCAGTGACCCGGGACAGGGGGAAGGAAACACCATATATTTT	CATSDPGQGEGNTIYF
TRBJ1-1	few	NA	TRBV28	TGTGCCAGCAGTCCCGGCGGGGCGGGATCGGACACTGAAGCTTTCTTT	CASSPGGAGSDTEAFF
TRBJ1-1	NA	NA	TRBV3-1/TRBV3-2	TGTGCCAGCAGCCAAGATAAGGGCCCCATGAACACTGAAGCTTTCTTT	CASSQDKGPMNTEAFF
TRBJ1-3	NA	NA	TRBV7-9	TGTGCCAGCAGCTTAGCGCAGCAGCTCTCTGGAAACACCATATATTTT	CASSLAQQLSGNTIYF
TRBJ2-1	NA	NA	TRBV24-1	TGTGCCACCAGTGATTCACAGGACCTCGGACGCAATGAGCAGTTCTTC	CATSDSQDLGRNEQFF
TRBJ1-4	NA	NA	TRBV5-5	TGTGCCAGCAGCCCGGGAAGTATCTATGAAAAACTGTTTTTT	CASSPGSIYEKLFF
TRBJ1-5	NA	NA	TRBV6-2/TRBV6-3	TGTGCCAGCAGTTATACAGGGACCTCTCAGCCCCAGCATTTT	CASSYTGTSQPQHF
TRBJ1-5	NA	NA	TRBV12-3/TRBV12-4	TGTGCCAGCAGAAAATATAGCAATCAGCCCCAGCATTTT	CASRKYSNQPQHF
TRBJ2-2	NA	NA	TRBV9	TGTGCCAGCAGCGTAGCAGCAGGGCTTACCGGGGAGCTGTTTTTT	CASSVAAGLTGELFF
TRBJ1-5	NA	NA	TRBV7-2	TGTGCCAGCAGCTTAGACCATCAGCCCCAGCATTTT	CASSLDHQPQHF
TRBJ2-3	NA	NA	TRBV3-1/TRBV3-2	TGTGCCAGCAGCCAAGGTTTAGGGGCAGATACGCAGTATTTT	CASSQGLGADTQYF
TRBJ1-1	NA	NA	TRBV6-1	TGTGCCAGCAGTGAGATCAAGAACACTGAAGCTTTCTTT	CASSEIKNTEAFF
TRBJ1-4	NA	NA	TRBV6-5	TGTGCCGCTACCTTGGCTAATGAAAAACTGTTTTTT	CAATLANEKLFF
TRBJ2-1	once	NA	TRBV18	TGTGCCAGCTCCCCGGAAATCTCCTACAATGAGCAGTTCTTC	CASSPEISYNEQFF
TRBJ1-2	NA	NA	TRBV3-1/TRBV3-2	TGTGCCAGCTGTCTGGGGGGAAACTATGGCTACACCTTC	CASCLGGNYGYTF
TRBJ2-7	NA	NA	TRBV5-1	TGCGCCAGCAGCCCAGGTTTTGGCAACGAGCAGTACTTC	CASSPGFGNEQYF
TRBJ1-6	NA	NA	TRBV10-3	TGTGCCATCAAGGCCGAGAGCTCCTATAATTCACCCCTCCACTTT	CAIKAESSYNSPLHF
TRBJ2-3	NA	TRBD1	TRBV24-1	TGTGCCACCAGTGATTCCAAACTATCGACAGGGGGAGGTGATACGCAGTATTTT	CATSDSKLSTGGGDTQYF
TRBJ1-3	NA	NA	TRBV3-1/TRBV3-2	TGTGCCAGCAACAACCGGGAGGCCAGAAACACCATATATTTT	CASNNREARNTIYF
TRBJ2-5	NA	NA	TRBV7-2	TGTGCCAGCAGCACCCCGGCGGGACGTCGGGAGACCCAGTACTTC	CASSTPAGRRETQYF
TRBJ1-2	NA	TRBD1	TRBV7-2	TGTGCCAGCAGCTTAACCATAGACAGGGCGAACTATGGCTACACCTTC	CASSLTIDRANYGYTF
TRBJ2-1	once	NA	TRBV5-8	TGTGCCAGCAGCTTGAGGTCAGGGTCGGGCTACAATGAGCAGTTCTTC	CASSLRSGSGYNEQFF
TRBJ1-2	once	TRBD1	TRBV5-1	TGCGCCAGCAGCACGCGGACAGGGAGTAATGGCTACACCTTC	CASSTRTGSNGYTF
TRBJ1-1	NA	NA	TRBV12-3/TRBV12-4	TGTGCCAGCAGTTTTGCATCGGGCACTGAAGCTTTCTTT	CASSFASGTEAFF
TRBJ1-2	NA	NA	TRBV3-1/TRBV3-2	TGTGCCAGCAGCCAGTCGAGCACGCACTATGGCTACACCTTC	CASSQSSTHYGYTF
TRBJ1-5	NA	TRBD1	TRBV5-1	TGCGCCAGCAGCTCTACGGGACAGACCAATCAGCCCCAGCATTTT	CASSSTGQTNQPQHF
TRBJ2-7	NA	NA	TRBV10-3	TGTGCCATCAGTTCCGGGACGGCGACCTACGAGCAGTACTTC	CAISSGTATYEQYF
TRBJ1-1	NA	NA	TRBV9	TGTGCCAGCAGCGTAAGTGCAGGGGCGTACACTGAAGCTTTCTTT	CASSVSAGAYTEAFF
TRBJ1-5	NA	NA	TRBV5-5	TGTGCCAGCAGCTCCCATCCCCAGCATTTT	CASSSHPQHF
TRBJ1-2	NA	TRBD1	TRBV10-3	TGTGCCATCAGTGAGGAGGGGGCTGGCGCTGGCTACACCTTC	CAISEEGAGAGYTF
TRBJ1-1	NA	NA	TRBV9	TGTGCCAGCAGCGGGACTTCAACGACGGGTGTTGAAGCTTTCTTT	CASSGTSTTGVEAFF
TRBJ2-1	NA	TRBD2	TRBV2	TGTGCCAGCAGACGGGGTGTGTCTAGCGGGGGCTTAAGGTCCTACAATGAGCAGTTCTTC	CASRRGVSSGGLRSYNEQFF
TRBJ1-6	NA	NA	TRBV6-2/TRBV6-3	TGTGCCAGCAGTTACACCCAGAGCTATAATTCACCCCTCCACTTT	CASSYTQSYNSPLHF
TRBJ2-1	NA	NA	TRBV7-2	TGTGCCAGCAGCCAAGTTGGGTCCAATGAGCAGTTCTTC	CASSQVGSNEQFF
TRBJ1-6	once	TRBD1	TRBV28	TGTGCCAGCAGTTCGAGACAGGGGGCGAATAATTCACCCCTCCACTTT	CASSSRQGANNSPLHF
TRBJ2-7	NA	NA	TRBV3-1/TRBV3-2	TGTGCCAGCAGCCCACAGGGTGCCGAGCAGTACTTC	CASSPQGAEQYF
TRBJ1-2	NA	NA	TRBV9	TGTGCCAGCAGCGTAGTTGACAGACCTAGGACCGGCTACACCTTC	CASSVVDRPRTGYTF
TRBJ1-5	once	NA	TRBV19	TGTGCCAGTAGTCTGGCAGATCTAAGCAATCAGCCCCAGCATTTT	CASSLADLSNQPQHF
TRBJ2-5	NA	NA	TRBV30	TGTGCCTGGAGTAACAGGGTCGGCGAGACCCAGTACTTC	CAWSNRVGETQYF
TRBJ2-5	NA	TRBD2	TRBV7-2	TGTGCCAGCAGCTGGGGACTAAACCAAGAGACCCAGTACTTC	CASSWGLNQETQYF
TRBJ2-3	NA	TRBD2	TRBV12-3/TRBV12-4	TGTGCCAGCCGAATAAGCGGGGCAGATACGCAGTATTTT	CASRISGADTQYF
TRBJ1-2	NA	TRBD1	TRBV19	TGTGCCAGTAGTTCCGGGACAGGGTTCCTGAACACCTTC	CASSSGTGFLNTF
TRBJ1-1	NA	NA	TRBV28	TGTGCCAGCAGTTTGGGGACAACTAACACTGAAGCTTTCTTT	CASSLGTTNTEAFF
TRBJ1-1	NA	NA	TRBV5-1	TGCGCCAGCAGCTTGGCGCGAGGGGGGGACACTGAAGCTTTCTTT	CASSLARGGDTEAFF
TRBJ1-2	NA	NA	TRBV12-2	TGTGCAAGTCGCTGGCCAGGGTATGGCTACACCTTC	CASRWPGYGYTF
TRBJ1-6	NA	TRBD1	TRBV30	TGTGCCTGGAGTGCGGACAGGGAAGGGTCCTATAATTCACCCCTCCACTTT	CAWSADREGSYNSPLHF
TRBJ1-2	once	NA	TRBV2	TGTGCCAGCAGTGAGGGGGGGGCTAGGTCTGGCTACACCTTC	CASSEGGARSGYTF
TRBJ1-6	NA	TRBD1	TRBV6-5	TGTGCCAGCAGAAAGGACAGGGGAGCTCCCCTCCACTTT	CASRKDRGAPLHF
TRBJ2-7	NA	NA	TRBV11-2	TGTGCCAGCAGCTCCTTCTCCCTGCGGCGTCGAGGAAGGACGGGCGAGCAGTACTTC	CASSSFSLRRRGRTGEQYF
TRBJ2-2	NA	NA	TRBV2	TGTGCCAGCAGAGATCGGGGCTGGGGCGGGGAGCTGTTTTTT	CASRDRGWGGELFF
TRBJ1-4	NA	NA	TRBV5-1	TGCGCCAGCAGAAGGACAGACGGAGAAAAACTGTTTTTT	CASRRTDGEKLFF